The 14 T cell receptor beta chains given below trace back to one sample, sequenced in a study of blood T cells in healthy people across ages. PCR was performed a second time for about 7 to 12 cycles using a sample-barcoded 5' primer and a J-beta primer mix. TCRdb called the 5' RACE reads again in MiXCR, with one record for every CDR3 protein. The sample has roughly 700,000 distinct CDR3 sequences; roughly 32% are singletons. Sequencing was performed on blood. The receptors were gathered from an elderly woman in good health.

This clonotype showed up just a few times. The V gene is TRBV2, the J gene TRBJ1-5; D is undetermined. From germline, CDR1 is SNHLY and CDR2 FYNNEI. CDR3 length: 15 amino acids. V was cut by 3 bases and J by 0 bases, with 9 bases left in between. The DNA for the CDR3 is TGTGCCAGCAGTGATTTAGGTGATAGCAATCAGCCCCAGCATTTT. Translated: CASSDLGDSNQPQHF.

V usage is TRBV20-1 and J usage is TRBJ1-2, with no clear D. The CDR3 is 15 residues long. Germline CDR1 DFQATT, CDR2 SNEGSKA (reference sequence). CDR3 sequence: CNTRDPLRSHYGYTF. CDR3 in DNA: TGCAATACTAGAGACCCCCTAAGGAGTCACTATGGCTACACCTTC.

Concerning this clonotype: A clone one base away is much larger, so this may be a read error. The V call is TRBV3-1, the J call TRBJ1-2; TRBD1 matches at 11 bases. This CDR3 comprises 14 residues. The V gene's germline CDR1 is LGHDT and CDR2 YNNKEL (reference sequence). V lost 8 bases to trimming and J lost 5 bases; unmatched junction nucleotides: 7. CDR3 DNA: TGTGCCAGCCGCCGGGACAGGGGGAGGTATGGCTACACCTTC. Protein product: CASRRDRGRYGYTF.

This clonotype was detected ten times or more. The J gene is TRBJ2-7, the V gene TRBV28, with 9 positions matching TRBD1. The V gene end was trimmed by 5 bases and the J gene end by 2 bases; junction bases not matched to a gene: 10. The CDR3 has 16 residues. The germline V gene encodes CDR1 MDHEN and CDR2 SYDVKM. CDR3 nucleotides: TGTGCCAGCAGTCTAACCGGGACAGGGATCGCCTACGAGCAGTACTTC. It is translated as CASSLTGTGIAYEQYF.

The sample holds many counts of this clonotype. The rearrangement uses TRBV5-1 and TRBJ1-1; perhaps TRBD1 as D (5 bases). Per germline, CDR1 SGHRS and CDR2 YFSETQ. Trimming shortened V by 1 base and J by 1 base, and 11 bases separated the two germline ends. The CDR3 totals 15 residues. CDR3: CASSLQGHSNTEAFF. CDR3 nucleotides: TGCGCCAGCAGCTTGCAGGGCCACTCGAACACTGAAGCTTTCTTT.

This clonotype was observed a handful of times. The chain joins TRBV6-5 to TRBJ2-2; tentatively, D is TRBD1 (5 bases). Per germline, CDR1 MNHEY and CDR2 SVGAGI. The CDR3 is 11 amino acids. V lost 6 bases and J 6 bases, leaving 5 bases between the germline ends. The CDR3 coding sequence is TGTGCCAGCAGAGGGGCCGGGGAGCTGTTTTTT. This translates into CASRGAGELFF.

This chain connects TRBV28 to TRBJ1-1; D is perhaps TRBD1 (5 bases). Trimming shortened V by 5 bases and J by 0 bases, and 13 bases separated the two germline ends. The CDR3 consists of 15 residues. CDR1 and CDR2 (germline): MDHEN, SYDVKM. The CDR3 bases are TGTGCCAGCAGTGGCCCAGGGACGATGAACACTGAAGCTTTCTTT. This gives the protein CASSGPGTMNTEAFF.

This clonotype was detected a few times. A read error is possible here, since a much larger clone lies one base away. The chain carries TRBV12-3 or TRBV12-4 and TRBJ2-6, with D maybe TRBD1 (5 bases). The CDR3 loop spans 17 amino acids. V lost 4 bases, J lost 2 bases, and 15 bases lay in between. CDR3 in DNA: TGTGCCAGCAGTTACTCCCCAGGGTCGCCTGGGGCCAACGTCCTGACTTTC. This translates into CASSYSPGSPGANVLTF.

The rearrangement uses TRBV29-1 and TRBJ2-7; possible D gene TRBD1, 6 bases. CDR3 length equals 12 residues. V was pared by 7 bases and J by 5 bases, with 15 bases between. Germline CDR1 and CDR2: SQVTM and ANQGSEA. The CDR3, as DNA: TGCAGCGGTCCAGGGGATGGCAACGAGCAGTACTTC. Translating gives CSGPGDGNEQYF.

This clonotype was seen a handful of times. A single base separates this from a much larger clone, so it may be a read error. This chain connects TRBV12-3 or TRBV12-4 to TRBJ2-7; D is perhaps TRBD1 (6 bases). Trimming took 11 bases from V and 10 from J, leaving 24 bases between them. The CDR3 sequence is 13 residues long. CDR3 bases: TGTGCCTGCACCCCGGGACAAATGGGAACCCAGTACTTC. Protein sequence: CACTPGQMGTQYF.

Worth noting for this clonotype: The junction does not match germline at one end; this may be a read error. J is TRBJ1-5 and V is TRBV6-1; TRBD1 might be the D (5 bases). The CDR3 runs 14 residues. Germline CDR1 and CDR2: MNHNS and SASEGT. The CDR3 region has the DNA TGTGCCAGCAGTAGGCAGGGTAATAATCAGCCCCGGCATTTT. Protein sequence: CASSRQGNNQPRHF.

This chain connects TRBV2 to TRBJ2-5; the match to TRBD2 covers 9 bases. Germline V gene lookup returns CDR1 SNHLY and CDR2 FYNNEI. This CDR3 region has 14 residues. Trimming removed 4 bases from V and 3 bases from J; junction bases left unmatched: 3. The chain's CDR3 is CASSVPSGEETQYF. The CDR3 DNA reads TGTGCCAGCAGTGTTCCTAGCGGGGAAGAGACCCAGTACTTC.

J is TRBJ1-4 and V is TRBV5-1, with TRBD1 identical over 10 bases. CDR1 is SGHRS and CDR2 is YFSETQ in the germline V gene. This CDR3 contains 15 residues. With V trimmed by 4 bases and J by 6 bases, 6 bases remained unmatched. The CDR3 sequence: CASSVTGTGDEKLFF. CDR3 DNA sequence: TGCGCCAGCAGCGTTACAGGGACAGGGGATGAAAAACTGTTTTTT.

This clonotype was counted a few times. Given a much more abundant clone one base away, this may be a read error. This sequence joins TRBV6-5 and TRBJ2-3; D is possibly TRBD1 (6 bases). The CDR3 sequence is 15 residues long. Germline CDR1 is MNHEY and CDR2 is SVGAGI. The CDR3 reads CANSYSAGVTDTQYF. The DNA for the CDR3 is TGTGCCAACAGTTACTCGGCAGGGGTCACAGATACGCAGTATTTT.